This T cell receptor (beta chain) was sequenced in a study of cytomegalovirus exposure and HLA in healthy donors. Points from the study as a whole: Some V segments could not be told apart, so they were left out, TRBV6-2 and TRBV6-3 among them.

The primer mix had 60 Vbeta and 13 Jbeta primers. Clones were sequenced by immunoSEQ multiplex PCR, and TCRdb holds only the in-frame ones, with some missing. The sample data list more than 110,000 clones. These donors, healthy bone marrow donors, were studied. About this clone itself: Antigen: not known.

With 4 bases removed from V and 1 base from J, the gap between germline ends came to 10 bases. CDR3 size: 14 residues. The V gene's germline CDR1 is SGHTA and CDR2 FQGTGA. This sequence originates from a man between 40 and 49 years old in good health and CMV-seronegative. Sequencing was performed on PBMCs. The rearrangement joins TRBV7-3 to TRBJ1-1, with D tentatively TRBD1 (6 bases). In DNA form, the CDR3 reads TGTGCCAGCAGCTCCCGGGACAAGAACACTGAAGCTTTCTTT. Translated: CASSSRDKNTEAFF.